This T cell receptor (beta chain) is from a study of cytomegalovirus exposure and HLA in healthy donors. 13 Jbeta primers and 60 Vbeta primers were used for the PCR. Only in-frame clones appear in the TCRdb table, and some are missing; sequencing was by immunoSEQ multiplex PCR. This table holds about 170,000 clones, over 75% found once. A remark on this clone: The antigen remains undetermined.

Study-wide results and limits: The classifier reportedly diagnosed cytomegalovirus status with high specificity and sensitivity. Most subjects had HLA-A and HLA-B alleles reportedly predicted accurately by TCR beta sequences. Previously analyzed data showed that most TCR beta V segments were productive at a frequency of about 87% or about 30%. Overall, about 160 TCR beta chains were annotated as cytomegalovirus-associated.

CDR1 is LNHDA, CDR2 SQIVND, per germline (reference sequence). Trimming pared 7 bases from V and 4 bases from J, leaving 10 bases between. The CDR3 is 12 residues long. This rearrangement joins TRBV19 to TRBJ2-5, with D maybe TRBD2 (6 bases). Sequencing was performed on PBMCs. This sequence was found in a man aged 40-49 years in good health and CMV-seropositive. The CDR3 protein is CASKEGGETQYF. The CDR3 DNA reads TGTGCCAGTAAGGAGGGCGGAGAGACCCAGTACTTC.